Below are 16 T cell receptor beta chains sequenced from a single sample in a study of T cells in Graves' hyperthyroidism and ophthalmopathy. Amplified TCR beta CDR3 regions derived from RNA transcripts. The HTBI primer set drove a first-round RT-PCR of the TCR CDR3. From the multiplex PCR reads, TCRdb called clonotypes with MiXCR, one entry per CDR3 protein. The sample carries 700,000 to 850,000 distinct CDR3 sequences, 35% recorded once. The sample taken for sequencing was blood. These receptors all come from a woman between 35 and 50 years old with Graves' hyperthyroidism.

This clonotype was seen ten or more times. The rearrangement uses TRBV7-9 and TRBJ1-2; D is possibly TRBD1 (6 bases). The CDR3 is 14 amino acids. Germline lookup yields CDR1 SEHNR and CDR2 FQNEAQ (reference sequence). Trimming took off 6 bases at V and 4 bases at J, with 15 bases between the two ends. The CDR3 DNA follows: TGTGCCAGCAGGCAGCAGGGGTTGGGCTATGGCTACACCTTC. It yields the protein CASRQQGLGYGYTF. Full variable domain (rest looked up from reference TRBV7-9 and TRBJ1-2): DTGVSQNPRHKITKRGQNVTFRCDPISEHNRLYWYRQTLGQGPEFLTYFQNEAQLEKSRLLSDRFSAERPKGSFSTLEIQRTEQGDSAMYLCASRQQGLGYGYTFGSGTRLTVV.

This clonotype was recorded a few times. The chain recombines TRBV12-3 or TRBV12-4 with TRBJ2-7; 8 positions match TRBD1. J gave up 2 bases and V 6 bases, and 21 bases lay outside the gene matches. The CDR3 runs 19 residues. CDR3 in DNA: TGTGCCAGCAGCTCCGGACCCCCGTTGCGGACAGGGCTGGCCTACGAGCAGTACTTC. This encodes CASSSGPPLRTGLAYEQYF.

This clonotype was counted many times. The gene calls are TRBV5-5 and TRBJ1-5, with unresolved D. The V gene's germline CDR1 is SGHKS and CDR2 YYEKEE (reference sequence). The CDR3 covers 15 residues. With 0 bases removed from V and 0 bases from J, the gap between germline ends came to 7 bases. The CDR3 loop reads CASSLEAYSNQPQHF. Written as DNA, the CDR3 is TGTGCCAGCAGCTTGGAGGCATATAGCAATCAGCCCCAGCATTTT.

This chain's CDR3 is CASSLATTWAFYGYTF. The CDR3 coding sequence is TGTGCCAGCAGCTTGGCCACGACATGGGCGTTCTATGGCTACACCTTC. The genes are TRBV7-9 and TRBJ1-2; D not certain. The CDR3 extends over 16 amino acids. Germline CDR1 and CDR2: SEHNR and FQNEAQ (reference sequence). V dropped 3 bases and J dropped 4 bases, with 18 bases sitting between them.

Turning to this clonotype: A junction end diverges from the germline sequence, so it may reflect a read error. The chain employs TRBV7-2 and TRBJ1-4; 7 bases align to TRBD1. The CDR3 is 14 residues long. Germline CDR1 reads SGHTA; CDR2 reads FQGNSA. CDR3 sequence: CASTPTGWNGKLFF. CDR3 nucleotide sequence: TGTGCCAGCACCCCGACAGGGTGGAATGGAAAACTGTTTTTT.

The chain has TRBV10-3 and TRBJ1-3; D call uncertain. Germline V gene lookup returns CDR1 ENHRY and CDR2 SYGVKD. This CDR3 region has 15 residues. V dropped 5 bases and J dropped 4 bases, with 15 bases sitting between them. CDR3 bases: TGTGCCATCAGTTCCCACGGTTTGCAAGGAAACACCATATATTTT. Translating gives CAISSHGLQGNTIYF.

Note on this clonotype: It may be a read error: a sequence one base away is much more abundant. Written as DNA, the CDR3 is TGTGCCGGCAGCTTACAGCCTGAAGCTTTCTTT. Protein sequence: CAGSLQPEAFF. The V and J genes are TRBV7-9 and TRBJ1-1; D call uncertain. The CDR3 is 11 amino acids. The germline gives CDR1 SEHNR, CDR2 FQNEAQ (reference sequence).

The genes are TRBV12-3 or TRBV12-4 and TRBJ2-2; D unresolved. The CDR3 is made up of 14 amino acids. CDR3 DNA sequence: TGTGCTAGTGGTTTGGAAGGGAACACCGGGGAGCTGTTTTTT. This gives the protein CASGLEGNTGELFF.

For this clonotype: It may be a read error: a sequence one base away is much more abundant. The chain is built from TRBV10-3 and TRBJ1-1; D might be TRBD1 (6 bases). The CDR3 spans 11 residues. Trimming pared 8 bases from V and 6 bases from J, leaving 10 bases between. Looked up from germline, CDR1 is ENHRY and CDR2 is SYGVKD. CDR3 amino acids: CAIGGLAEAFF. The CDR3 DNA follows: TGTGCCATCGGGGGGCTCGCTGAAGCTTTCTTT.

This clonotype has a single count. A much larger clonotype is one base distant, so this may be a read error. This chain joins TRBV6-5 and TRBJ1-2, with D tentatively TRBD1 (5 bases). CDR3 size: 13 residues. CDR1 and CDR2 from the germline V gene are MNHEY and SVGAGI. The CDR3 nucleotides are TGTACCAGCAGCCGCAGGGACGCTTATGGCTACACCTTC. Protein: CTSSRRDAYGYTF.

This clonotype was seen only a few times. The chain carries TRBV4-3 and TRBJ2-7; tentatively, D is TRBD1 (6 bases). V was cut by 4 bases and J by 5 bases, with 18 bases left in between. Germline values: CDR1 LGHNA, CDR2 YSLEER. This CDR3 region has 15 residues. The CDR3 DNA reads as TGCGCCAGCAGCCTTCGCCCCACAGGGTTCCACGAGCAGTACTTC. Its protein product is CASSLRPTGFHEQYF.

This clonotype was recorded many times. The rearrangement uses TRBV5-1 and TRBJ1-1; D unresolved. V was trimmed by 1 base and J by 6 bases, leaving 13 bases between them. CDR3 length: 14 amino acids. Germline V gene data show CDR1 as SGHRS and CDR2 as YFSETQ. CDR3 bases: TGCGCCAGCAGCTTGTATAGGGCCGGCGCTGAAGCTTTCTTT. This encodes CASSLYRAGAEAFF.

This clonotype was counted at least ten times. The chain links TRBV12-3 or TRBV12-4 to TRBJ1-2, with 7 bases identical to TRBD1. V lost 2 bases and J lost 0; bases outside the gene matches: 3. The CDR3 spans 15 residues. CDR3 nucleotide sequence: TGTGCCAGCAGTTTAATGACAGGGACTAACTATGGCTACACCTTC. Translation: CASSLMTGTNYGYTF.

This clonotype showed up many times. The genes are TRBV7-9 and TRBJ1-1; no clear D. The CDR3 contains 12 residues. V lost 9 bases and J 6 bases, leaving 14 bases between the germline ends. In germline, CDR1 is SEHNR, CDR2 FQNEAQ (reference sequence). CDR3 bases: TGTGCCAGTAAGATTGGTTCGTCTGAAGCTTTCTTT. This translates into CASKIGSSEAFF.

Details on this clonotype: The junction departs from germline at one end; a sequencing error may be responsible. The chain is built from TRBV11-2 and TRBJ1-1; no firm D call. The germline CDR1 and CDR2 sequences are SGHAT and FQNNGV. There are 16 residues in the CDR3. CDR3 residues: CASSFNYGVLNTETFF. The CDR3 bases are TGTGCCAGCAGCTTCAATTATGGGGTCTTGAACACTGAAACTTTCTTT.

This clonotype appeared many times. The V gene is TRBV5-4, the J gene TRBJ2-2; D gene uncertain. The CDR3 totals 13 residues. CDR1 is SGHNT, CDR2 YYREEE, per germline (reference sequence). V lost 0 bases and J lost 2, with 2 bases in between. CDR3 amino acids: CASSLDNTGELFF. The CDR3 region has the DNA TGTGCCAGCAGCTTGGATAACACCGGGGAGCTGTTTTTT.